The clone carrying this T cell receptor beta chain was detected only a few times. CDR1 and CDR2 from the germline V gene are MRHNA and SNTAGT. The germline V and J ends were trimmed by 3 bases and 0 bases, with 12 bases remaining between them. This CDR3 region has 15 residues. Assay used: immunoSEQ multiplex PCR; TCRdb lists only in-frame clones, some missing. The sample consists of fewer than 75,000 clones, around 80% of them appearing once. The source of the sample is a study of memory CD4+ T cells and cytomegalovirus serostatus. The sort gate was single viable CD3+CD4+CD8-CD45RO+ cells for memory CD4+ T cells. Serostatus was set by detecting CMV pp150, pp28, p38, p52 IgG.

This TCR was recovered from an adult in good health and CMV-seronegative. The J gene is TRBJ2-7, the V gene TRBV6-4; perhaps TRBD1 as D (6 bases). What was sequenced was memory CD4+ T cells from blood. The CDR3 DNA follows: TGTGCCAGCAGTGAGCAGGGGAGAAGCTCCTACGAGCAGTACTTC. Encoded protein: CASSEQGRSSYEQYF.